The sequence of this TCR beta chain was determined in a study of blood T cell dynamics during melanoma immunotherapy. In the study overall: Standard first-line treatment here was pembrolizumab or nivolumab plus ipilimumab in metastatic melanoma.

Germline V gene lookup returns CDR1 MNHEY and CDR2 SMNVEV (reference sequence). Between the trimmed V and J ends, which lost 5 bases and 6 bases, there was a span of 11 bases. This CDR3 comprises 13 residues. Note on this clone: Its antigen is currently unknown.

Study conclusions and caveats: At W3, later disease-control patients showed bifurcated PBMC repertoire changes, unlike progressors.

Described time point: week 3, after first cycle of checkpoint inhibitor. Blood was drawn before treatment and at week 3 after checkpoint blockade. Response was assessed by RECIST 1.1 at 12 weeks, except a couple of rapid progressors. TCRdb's table, derived via immunoSEQ multiplex PCR, lists solely in-frame clones and lacks some. Found here are 25,000 to 30,000 clones, approximately 80% of them singletons; the top ten hold 9% to 12%. The source is a human donor with melanoma. The chain is built from TRBV27 and TRBJ1-5; D ambiguous. The starting material was blood, obtained from a patient treated with checkpoint blockade. CDR3 coding DNA: TGTGCCAGCAGTCCGACCCCCAGTCAGCCCCAGCATTTT. Protein product: CASSPTPSQPQHF.